This T cell receptor beta chain was observed in a study of cytomegalovirus exposure and HLA in healthy donors. A word on this clone: Its antigen remains unidentified.

This CDR3 is built from 16 residues. In germline, CDR1 is MNHNY, CDR2 SVGAGI (reference sequence). The V gene end was trimmed by 3 bases and the J gene end by 8 bases; junction bases not matched to a gene: 11. PCR employed 60 Vbeta and 13 Jbeta primers. Clones were read by immunoSEQ multiplex PCR, and TCRdb kept only the in-frame ones, dropping some. The profile covers 150,000 to 200,000 clones, with over 70% appearing a single time and about 2.2% taken by the ten largest. Overall study results and limits: The majority of CMV-associated TCR beta chains were reported as apparently HLA-restricted in a later analysis. Testing in vitro showed a few CMV-associated chains specific for CMV antigens. In a later analysis, compared with equally common non-associated chains, HLA-associated beta chains were more expanded.

This clonotype originated in a woman aged 30 to 39 in good health and CMV-seronegative. The source material was PBMCs. This chain uses TRBV6-6 with TRBJ2-1; 9 positions match TRBD1. The CDR3 nucleotides read TGTGCCAGCAGTTATTCCTCTCCGGGACAGGGCTATGAGCAGTTCTTC. It encodes CASSYSSPGQGYEQFF.